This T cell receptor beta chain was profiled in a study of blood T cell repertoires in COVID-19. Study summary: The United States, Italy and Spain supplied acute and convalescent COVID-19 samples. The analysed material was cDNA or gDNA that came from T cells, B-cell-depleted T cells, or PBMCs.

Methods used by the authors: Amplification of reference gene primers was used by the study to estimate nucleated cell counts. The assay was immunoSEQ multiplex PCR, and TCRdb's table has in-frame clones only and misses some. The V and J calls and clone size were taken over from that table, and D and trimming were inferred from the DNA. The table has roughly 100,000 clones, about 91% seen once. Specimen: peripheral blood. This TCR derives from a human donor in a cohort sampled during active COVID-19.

The CDR3 sequence is CASSHRRGEQYF. CDR3 bases: TGTGCCAGCAGTCACCGGAGGGGCGAGCAGTACTTC. V usage is TRBV12-3 or TRBV12-4 and J usage is TRBJ2-7; tentatively, D is TRBD2 (6 bases). The V gene lost 5 bases and the J gene lost 6 bases, with 11 bases spanning the gap. The length of the CDR3 is 12 residues.